Sequencing of this T cell receptor beta chain was carried out in a study of blood T cell repertoires in COVID-19. TCRdb's copy holds only in-frame clones and misses some; the assay was immunoSEQ multiplex PCR. The sample yields about 140,000 clones, about 90% seen once. Participants' own reports of clinical history determined their cohort assignment. The sequenced sample consisted of PBMCs or T cells enriched from blood (not recorded which). This TCR was sampled from a man in his sixties who had recovered from COVID-19.

The CDR3 DNA reads TGTGCCAGCAGGGTGACAGGGTTAGGGGCCACTGAAGCTTTCTTT. It encodes CASRVTGLGATEAFF. V and J are TRBV2 and TRBJ1-1; 7 positions agree with TRBD1. CDR3 length equals 15 residues. After removal of 6 bases from V and 4 bases from J, the junction contained 11 bases not matched to a gene. CDR1 and CDR2 from the germline V gene are SNHLY and FYNNEI.